What follows describes a single T cell receptor (beta chain). Its target is not known. The CDR3 extends over 14 amino acids. With 3 bases removed from V and 2 bases from J, the gap between germline ends came to 13 bases. CDR1 and CDR2 from the germline V gene are GTSNPN and SVGIG (reference sequence). This sample was taken from a study of cytomegalovirus exposure and HLA in healthy donors. PCR primers comprised 60 Vbeta and 13 Jbeta primers. Here immunoSEQ multiplex PCR was the method, and the copy in TCRdb shows in-frame clones only, minus some. The sample lists 35,000 to 45,000 clones, 60% to 80% occurring once. Overall study findings and caveats: As a later analysis revealed, the rate of TCR association differed by HLA locus, with DRB1 most and HLA-C fewest. Accounts indicate the classifier identified cytomegalovirus status with strong specificity and sensitivity. Association with HLA alleles at 0.05 false discovery rate was found for approximately 18,000 TCR beta sequences in a later analysis.

Although they were nominally healthy when sampled, donors likely had unrecorded immune exposures. The origin of this receptor is a woman in her 30s in good health and CMV-seropositive. The genes are TRBV30 and TRBJ1-2; D unclear. Sequences were obtained from PBMCs. CDR3 in amino acids: CAWRSEGANYGYTF. CDR3 nucleotides: TGTGCCTGGAGGTCCGAGGGTGCAAACTATGGCTACACCTTC.